The clone carrying this TCR beta chain was seen a handful of times. This record belongs to a study of shared T cell receptors in the human thymus. The table came from immunoSEQ multiplex PCR; TCRdb's copy has only in-frame clones and leaves some out. Of almost 550,000 clones in the sample, more than 75% are singletons; the top ten hold 0.01% to 0.015%. The CDR3 runs 15 residues. Germline lookup yields CDR1 MNHEY and CDR2 SVGAGI. V shed 5 bases and J 1 base; nucleotides not matched to a gene: 6. These data were also reused for a study on human thymus T cells. From that study: Surgeons resected thymus tissue during corrective heart surgery. The related literature has documented a marked overlap of thymic repertoires among unrelated individuals.

This receptor was identified in a boy under three years old with a congenital heart defect. The chain recombines TRBV6-5 with TRBJ1-1; 8 positions agree with TRBD1. Sequencing was done on a sample of thymocytes. In nucleotides, the CDR3 is TGTGCCAGCAGTGGACCCAGGGGGCAGAACACTGAAGCTTTCTTT. This codes for CASSGPRGQNTEAFF.